This T cell receptor beta chain is from a study of CD4 T cells in relation to SARS-CoV-2 and coronaviruses. The unexposed donors gave CD4+ T cells in about 2011-2019, prior to COVID-19. CD4+ T cells were isolated from the cells after 10 days of culture. As concerns this clone: Its antigen is currently unknown.

Between the trimmed V and J ends, which lost 2 bases and 9 bases, there was a span of 11 bases. The CDR3 contains 12 residues. CDR1 is SGHTS and CDR2 is YDEGEE in the germline V gene. Sequencing used immunoSEQ multiplex PCR; TCRdb keeps in-frame clones, though not all of them. The sample consists of about 22,000 clones, roughly 70% of them appearing once. The source is a human donor in good health. Sequenced input: CD4+ T cells from PBMCs, cultured in vitro. The chain is built from TRBV5-8 and TRBJ2-5; no firm D call. The CDR3 bases are TGTGCCAGCAGCTTTTCTAGGGCGGCCCAGTACTTC. Its protein product is CASSFSRAAQYF. The full variable domain, with the rest looked up from reference TRBV5-8 and TRBJ2-5, is EAGVTQSPTHLIKTRGQQATLRCSPISGHTSVYWYQQALGLGLQFLLWYDEGEERNRGNFPPRFSGRQFPNYSSELNVNALELEDSALYLCASSFSRAAQYFGPGTRLLVL.